These 29 T cell receptor beta chains originate from one sample sequenced in a study of CD8 T cells in Susac syndrome. An amount of RNA that ranged from roughly 0.5 to 1 ug was reverse transcribed with random hexamers. TCRdb reprocessed the immunoSEQ multiplex PCR reads with MiXCR, giving one entry per CDR3 protein. The table lists 150,000 to 200,000 distinct CDR3 sequences, around 94% of them singletons. Sample: CD4+ T cells from PBMCs. The receptors stem from a human donor with Susac syndrome.

The sample holds a few counts of this clonotype. The chain employs TRBV11-2 and TRBJ2-1; D possibly corresponds to TRBD2 (6 bases). Trimming took off 4 bases at V and 6 bases at J, with 13 bases between the two ends. CDR3 length: 14 residues. CDR1 SGHAT and CDR2 FQNNGV come from the germline V gene. CDR3 amino acids: CASSSSAGINEQFF. DNA of the CDR3: TGTGCCAGCAGCTCCTCGGCGGGGATCAATGAGCAGTTCTTC.

The V call is TRBV5-4, the J call TRBJ2-7, with 8 positions matching TRBD1. The CDR3 extends over 13 amino acids. Germline V CDR1 and CDR2: SGHNT, YYREEE (reference sequence). The V segment lost 7 bases and the J segment 2 bases; nucleotides outside the gene matches: 5. CDR3 residues: CASGQGGTYEQYF. The CDR3 nucleotides read TGTGCCAGCGGACAGGGTGGGACCTACGAGCAGTACTTC. Looking up the rest from reference TRBV5-4 and TRBJ2-7 gives the full variable domain: ETGVTQSPTHLIKTRGQQVTLRCSSQSGHNTVSWYQQALGQGPQFIFQYYREEENGRGNFPPRFSGLQFPNYSSELNVNALELDDSALYLCASGQGGTYEQYFGPGTRLTVT.

This chain joins TRBV20-1 and TRBJ1-5; 8 nucleotides match TRBD1. J gave up 6 bases and V 0 bases, and 16 bases lay outside the gene matches. Germline assignment: CDR1 DFQATT and CDR2 SNEGSKA (reference sequence). The CDR3 extends over 18 amino acids. The CDR3 nucleotides are TGCAGTGCTAGAGAGGCGAAAAGAGGACAGGGCGAGCGTCAGCCCCAGCATTTT. The encoded protein is CSAREAKRGQGERQPQHF.

This clonotype was picked up a small number of times. The rearrangement links TRBV6-2 or TRBV6-3 to TRBJ2-5, with 7 bases lining up with TRBD1. Germline V gene sequence: CDR1 MNHEY, CDR2 SVGEGT. V shed 2 bases, J shed 5 bases, and the junction held 5 bases outside the gene matches. The CDR3 covers 14 residues. The CDR3 region has the DNA TGTGCCAGCAGTTACCTTACAGGGGTGGAGACCCAGTACTTC. This encodes CASSYLTGVETQYF.

This clonotype was found once. The chain couples TRBV5-4 to TRBJ1-1, with no clear D. The V and J ends lost 4 bases and 1 base respectively, with 8 bases between them. In germline, CDR1 is SGHNT, CDR2 YYREEE (reference sequence). CDR3 size: 13 residues. CDR3 in amino acids: CASSPQSNTEAFF. For the CDR3, the DNA is TGTGCCAGCAGCCCTCAGTCGAACACTGAAGCTTTCTTT.

V and J are TRBV19 and TRBJ2-3; 8 bases are shared with TRBD1. J lost 1 base, V lost 3 bases, and 3 bases had no gene match. Germline-derived CDR1 and CDR2 are LNHDA and SQIVND (reference sequence). The CDR3 covers 15 residues. In nucleotides, the CDR3 is TGTGCCAGTAGTATCGACAGGGGTGGCACAGATACGCAGTATTTT. This gives the protein CASSIDRGGTDTQYF.

The table lists this clonotype with a count of one. The chain combines TRBV6-1 with TRBJ1-6; possibly TRBD1 for D (5 bases). Germline V lookup: CDR1 MNHNS, CDR2 SASEGT. Trimming pared 4 bases from V and 13 bases from J, leaving 17 bases between. The CDR3 spans 14 residues. CDR3 residues: CASSGYRDGWPLHF. DNA for the CDR3: TGTGCCAGCAGTGGGTACCGGGACGGCTGGCCCCTCCACTTT.

The chain combines TRBV29-1 with TRBJ1-2, with 7 bases identical to TRBD1. Looked up from germline, CDR1 is SQVTM and CDR2 is ANQGSEA. The CDR3 contains 11 residues. With 8 bases clipped from V and 8 bases from J, the junction kept 8 bases outside the gene matches. The CDR3 region is CSSPGGTGYTF. The CDR3 nucleotides are TGCAGCTCACCAGGGGGAACAGGCTACACCTTC.

This chain uses TRBV20-1 with TRBJ1-3; 8 nucleotides agree with TRBD1. CDR3 length: 19 amino acids. Unmatched junction bases numbered 14, after V lost 0 bases and J lost 1 base. Germline lookup yields CDR1 DFQATT and CDR2 SNEGSKA (reference sequence). The CDR3 DNA is TGCAGTGCTAGAGAGGACCGTACCAGGGGGCCCGGATCTGGAAACACCATATATTTT. As protein: CSAREDRTRGPGSGNTIYF.

V gene TRBV7-2 combines with J gene TRBJ2-3, with D possibly being TRBD2 (5 bases). The CDR3 sequence is 14 residues long. Germline V CDR1 and CDR2: SGHTA, FQGNSA. With 3 bases removed from V and 4 bases from J, the gap between germline ends came to 11 bases. The CDR3 DNA reads TGTGCCAGCAGCTTGAGGGTCACACCAGATACGCAGTATTTT. Residues: CASSLRVTPDTQYF.

This rearrangement joins TRBV5-1 to TRBJ1-2, with D possibly being TRBD1 (5 bases). CDR1 and CDR2 from the germline V gene are SGHRS and YFSETQ. V was pared by 0 bases and J by 2 bases, with 8 bases between. The CDR3 contains 14 residues. The DNA for the CDR3 is TGCGCCAGCAGCTTGGATTGGGGGAACTATGGCTACACCTTC. Its protein is CASSLDWGNYGYTF.

The genes are TRBV5-1 and TRBJ1-6; D not resolved. The length of the CDR3 is 15 residues. V shed 2 bases and J shed 8 bases, with 14 bases lying between them. CDR1 and CDR2 from the germline V gene are SGHRS and YFSETQ. CDR3 nucleotide sequence: TGCGCCAGCAGCTTTGACGGGATTCGGGATTCACCCCTCCACTTT. Translating it yields CASSFDGIRDSPLHF. The full variable domain, in which reference TRBV5-1 and TRBJ1-6 provide the parts outside the CDR3, is KAGVTQTPRYLIKTRGQQVTLSCSPISGHRSVSWYQQTPGQGLQFLFEYFSETQRNKGNFPGRFSGRQFSNSRSEMNVSTLELGDSALYLCASSFDGIRDSPLHFGNGTRLTVT.

The chain has TRBV10-3 and TRBJ1-2; TRBD1 matches 7 bases. The CDR3 spans 13 residues. Germline values: CDR1 ENHRY, CDR2 SYGVKD. After removal of 5 bases from V and 6 bases from J, the junction contained 6 bases not matched to a gene. The CDR3 sequence is CAISLGTEDGYTF. CDR3 sequence (DNA): TGTGCCATCAGTCTCGGGACAGAGGATGGCTACACCTTC.

V usage is TRBV9 and J usage is TRBJ1-2, with a tentative D call TRBD1 (6 bases). The CDR3 runs 13 residues. Germline V gives CDR1 SGDLS, CDR2 YYNGEE. Trimming cost V 2 bases and J 8 bases, with 13 bases left between them. The CDR3 coding sequence is TGTGCCAGCAGCGTCGGACAGACCGGGGGCTACACCTTC. Protein sequence: CASSVGQTGGYTF. Filled out from reference TRBV9 and TRBJ1-2, the complete variable domain reads DSGVTQTPKHLITATGQRVTLRCSPRSGDLSVYWYQQSLDQGLQFLIQYYNGEERAKGNILERFSAQQFPDLHSELNLSSLELGDSALYFCASSVGQTGGYTFGSGTRLTVV.

The V call is TRBV7-2, the J call TRBJ1-1; D is perhaps TRBD1 (6 bases). The CDR3 covers 14 residues. Germline V gene lookup returns CDR1 SGHTA and CDR2 FQGNSA. Trimming removed 1 base from V and 10 bases from J, with 16 bases in between. CDR3 sequence: CASSLGGTPIRAFF. The CDR3 DNA follows: TGTGCCAGCAGCTTAGGAGGGACACCCATACGAGCTTTCTTT. The variable domain in full, completed from reference TRBV7-2 and TRBJ1-1, reads GAGVSQSPSNKVTEKGKDVELRCDPISGHTALYWYRQSLGQGLEFLIYFQGNSAPDKSGLPSDRFSAERTGGSVSTLTIQRTQQEDSAVYLCASSLGGTPIRAFFGQGTRLTVV.

The CDR3 bases are TGCAGCGCGACGGACAGTCCTAATAGAGATGAGCAGTTCTTC. Amino acid sequence: CSATDSPNRDEQFF. This chain links TRBV29-1 with TRBJ2-1; a possible D gene is TRBD1 (6 bases). CDR1 and CDR2 from the germline V gene are SQVTM and ANQGSEA. This CDR3 is built from 14 residues. V was clipped by 7 bases and J by 8 bases, with 21 bases between them.

The gene calls are TRBV20-1 and TRBJ2-3, with D possibly called TRBD1 or TRBD2 (6 bases each). CDR3 length equals 16 residues. V was trimmed by 3 bases and J by 0 bases, leaving 16 bases between them. Germline assignment: CDR1 DFQATT and CDR2 SNEGSKA (reference sequence). CDR3 bases: TGCAGTGCTAGGGGGGCTAGCGACTCCAGCACAGATACGCAGTATTTT. This encodes CSARGASDSSTDTQYF.

This sequence joins TRBV12-3 or TRBV12-4 and TRBJ2-1; D may be TRBD2 (6 bases). The CDR3 has 13 amino acids. V lost 5 bases and J lost 9, with 14 bases in between. CDR3 residues: CASSAGTPGEQFF. CDR3 nucleotides: TGTGCCAGCAGTGCCGGGACTCCCGGTGAGCAGTTCTTC.

The chain uses TRBV15 and TRBJ1-4; perhaps TRBD1 as D (5 bases). This CDR3 has 14 residues. Germline loops: CDR1 LNHNV, CDR2 YYDKDF (reference sequence). Trimming stripped 0 bases from V and 8 bases from J, with 10 bases between. The CDR3 is CATSRDRAQEKLFF. CDR3 nucleotide sequence: TGTGCCACCAGCAGAGACAGGGCACAGGAAAAACTGTTTTTT.

The chain joins TRBV11-2 to TRBJ1-2; D is uncertain. V was cut by 4 bases and J by 8 bases, with 14 bases left in between. Germline values: CDR1 SGHAT, CDR2 FQNNGV. The CDR3 is made up of 13 amino acids. CDR3 nucleotides: TGTGCCAGCAGCTCGACCGATAGTGGAGGCTACACCTTC. This translates into CASSSTDSGGYTF.

The rearrangement joins TRBV9 to TRBJ1-1; TRBD1 might be the D (6 bases). This CDR3 spans 15 amino acids. The V gene lost 3 bases and the J gene lost 5 bases, with 17 bases spanning the gap. Germline CDR1 SGDLS, CDR2 YYNGEE. CDR3 sequence reads: CASSERGHPGTEAFF. DNA of the CDR3: TGTGCCAGCAGCGAACGGGGGCACCCCGGGACTGAAGCTTTCTTT.

The genes are TRBV12-3 or TRBV12-4 and TRBJ1-4, with D possibly being TRBD1 (5 bases). Trimming left V 5 bases short and J 8 bases short, with 15 bases between. The CDR3 contains 14 residues. CDR3 in DNA: TGTGCCAGCAGTAAGACAGACTCGTTCGAAAAACTGTTTTTT. This codes for CASSKTDSFEKLFF.

The chain has TRBV20-1 and TRBJ1-5, with TRBD1 matching over 7 bases. The CDR3 is 14 amino acids. CDR1 is DFQATT, CDR2 SNEGSKA, per germline (reference sequence). The V and J ends lost 5 bases and 4 bases, in that order; junction bases with no gene match: 8. The CDR3 is CSAQAGGVNQPQHF. The CDR3 bases are TGCAGTGCTCAGGCAGGGGGGGTGAATCAGCCCCAGCATTTT.

The chain has TRBV6-5 and TRBJ2-7; 7 nucleotides match TRBD2. Germline CDR1 reads MNHEY; CDR2 reads SVGAGI. The length of the CDR3 is 17 residues. Germline trimming cut 2 bases from V and 2 bases from J; bases unmatched to any gene: 12. CDR3 in DNA: TGTGCCAGCAGTTACGCCCTTGGGCGCGGGGGAACCTACGAGCAGTACTTC. Its protein product is CASSYALGRGGTYEQYF.

The chain is built from TRBV7-6 and TRBJ2-7; D is undetermined. Trimming left V 5 bases short and J 7 bases short, with 12 bases between. There are 12 residues in the CDR3. Per the germline V gene, CDR1 is SGHVS and CDR2 is FNYEAQ. Written as DNA, the CDR3 is TGTGCCAGCAGCAAAAATGGGTTAGAGCAGTACTTC. Translation: CASSKNGLEQYF.

This chain joins TRBV4-1 and TRBJ1-5; 10 nucleotides match TRBD1. Trimming removed 4 bases from V and 2 bases from J; junction bases left unmatched: 8. The V gene's germline CDR1 is MGHRA and CDR2 YSYEKL. The CDR3 has 17 residues. The CDR3 DNA follows: TGCGCCAGCAGCCTCGGGACAGGGGTCACTGGCAATCAGCCCCAGCATTTT. Protein: CASSLGTGVTGNQPQHF.

V gene TRBV10-3 combines with J gene TRBJ2-7, with 10 nucleotides matching TRBD2. Per germline, CDR1 ENHRY and CDR2 SYGVKD. The CDR3 covers 15 residues. Unmatched junction bases numbered 8, after V lost 6 bases and J lost 3 bases. CDR3 sequence: CAIRSGVAGGYEQYF. CDR3 nucleotides: TGTGCCATCAGAAGCGGGGTAGCGGGGGGCTACGAGCAGTACTTC.

The chain links TRBV20-1 to TRBJ1-1; no clear D gene. This CDR3 contains 13 residues. The germline V gene encodes CDR1 DFQATT and CDR2 SNEGSKA (reference sequence). Trimming cost V 2 bases and J 0 bases, with 7 bases left between them. CDR3 residues: CSARTGVNTEAFF. The DNA for the CDR3 is TGCAGTGCTAGAACGGGTGTGAACACTGAAGCTTTCTTT.

The chain combines TRBV19 with TRBJ1-1; D is ambiguous. CDR3 length: 14 residues. V lost 9 bases, J lost 0 bases, and 14 bases lay in between. The germline gives CDR1 LNHDA, CDR2 SQIVND (reference sequence). In nucleotides, the CDR3 is TGTGCCAGCTTGGGAGGTCCGATGAACACTGAAGCTTTCTTT. Residues: CASLGGPMNTEAFF.